This TCR beta chain was sequenced during a study of blood T cell repertoires in COVID-19. Study overall: PBMCs, B-cell-depleted T cells, or T cells provided the cDNA or gDNA that made up the material.

Measured with immunoSEQ multiplex PCR; TCRdb has only the in-frame clones, and not every one. The data contain about 60,000 clones, roughly 72% of them seen just once; the ten biggest clones take up 4% to 5.5%. The V gene's germline CDR1 is SGHDN and CDR2 FVKESK. Trimming cost V 1 base and J 4 bases; bases outside gene matches: 5. This CDR3 has 16 amino acids. This clone appeared once. The specimen was peripheral blood. The chain uses TRBV14 and TRBJ2-1, with 9 bases matching TRBD2. The receptor comes from a woman aged 70 to 79 with COVID-19, enrolled during active disease. This CDR3 is CASSQGWREGYNEQFF. CDR3 coding DNA: TGTGCCAGCAGCCAAGGGTGGCGGGAGGGGTACAATGAGCAGTTCTTC.